This TCR beta chain was identified in a study of blood T cells in healthy people across ages. On the study more broadly: Per two T cells, template switching captured roughly one barcoded beta molecule.

The authors ran a second PCR of about 6 to 11 cycles using a sample-barcoded 5' primer and a J-beta primer mix. A template-switch adaptor containing 12 random nucleotides labeled each cDNA molecule. Via MiXCR, TCRdb re-called the 5' RACE reads, giving one row per CDR3 protein. The sample includes about 1.6 million distinct CDR3 sequences, about 31% seen only once; the top ten take around 11%. Looked up from germline, CDR1 is KGHSH and CDR2 is LQKENI. V dropped 2 bases and J dropped 6; count of bases not matched to a gene: 3. CDR3 length equals 14 residues. The people who gave samples were healthy Caucasians from Russia, aged about 6 to 100.

The V call is TRBV18, the J call TRBJ2-3; TRBD1 matches 9 bases. Material: blood. This sequence was found in a woman aged 25 to 39 in good health. This CDR3 is CASSPRTGADTQYF. The CDR3 nucleotides read TGTGCCAGCTCACCAAGGACAGGGGCGGATACGCAGTATTTT.